The sequence of this T cell receptor beta chain was determined in a study of blood T cell repertoires in COVID-19. Profiled with immunoSEQ multiplex PCR; TCRdb holds only in-frame clones, not every one. The table has fewer than 500,000 clones, roughly 90% seen once; the top ten hold around 0.97%. Only a few counts were recorded for this clone. Participants were aged about 18 to 100 years from around 25 US areas. Unmatched junction bases numbered 11, after V lost 6 bases and J lost 7 bases. This CDR3 has 15 amino acids. Germline-derived CDR1 and CDR2 are MNHEY and SVGAGI. Material for sequencing was PBMCs or T cells enriched from blood (not recorded which). This rearrangement joins TRBV6-5 to TRBJ1-2, with TRBD1 matching 10 bases. This sequence originates from a woman between 25 and 40 years old with acute COVID-19. The CDR3 DNA sequence: TGTGCCAGCAGCGCAGGGACAGGGGTTCAAGGTGGCTACACCTTC. Protein: CASSAGTGVQGGYTF.